This T cell receptor beta chain was profiled in a study of T-cell memory formation after mild COVID-19. This clonotype has at least ten counts. Its antigen remains unidentified. Study results and limitations: CD4+ contracting clones were mainly CM and EM; CD8+ ones, EMRA. Prior to infection, memory already included some responding clones, suggesting cross-reactive memory joined.

5'RACE with constant-segment primers built TCRalpha and TCRbeta cDNA libraries with UMIs. TCRdb re-called the 5' RACE reads through MiXCR, storing one row per CDR3 protein. The sample includes roughly 130,000 distinct CDR3 sequences, roughly 6% of them seen just once. The receptor was isolated from an adult woman who had mild COVID-19 (a few samples of this study predate the infection). Cell type and time point are not known. Sequenced input: PBMCs or a T cell subset sorted from them (not recorded which).

The CDR3 spells CASSPGQENTEAFF. In DNA, the CDR3 is TGTGCCAGCTCTCCCGGACAGGAGAACACTGAAGCTTTCTTT. The chain links TRBV18 to TRBJ1-1, with TRBD1 matching over 7 bases. CDR3 length: 14 amino acids. V was clipped by 6 bases and J by 1 base; unmatched bases: 5. Looked up from germline, CDR1 is KGHSH and CDR2 is LQKENI.